What follows are 24 T cell receptor beta chains derived from one specimen sequenced in a study of blood T cell repertoires in COVID-19. Method: immunoSEQ multiplex PCR; TCRdb's copy keeps in-frame clones and lacks some. The top ten clones hold more than 9% of a sample with some 200,000 clones, 65% to 90% of them seen once. What was sequenced was peripheral blood. The receptors were gathered from a man aged 50-59 years with active or convalescent COVID-19.

This chain connects TRBV20-1 to TRBJ2-1, with D possibly matching TRBD2 (5 bases). The V gene lost 3 bases and the J gene lost 6 bases, with 9 bases spanning the gap. Germline CDR1 DFQATT, CDR2 SNEGSKA (reference sequence). The CDR3 length is 12 residues. CDR3 amino acids: CSASGLANEQFF. CDR3 sequence (DNA): TGCAGTGCTAGTGGTCTAGCCAATGAGCAGTTCTTC.

This chain joins TRBV28 and TRBJ2-2; 11 nucleotides match TRBD2. J lost 4 bases, V lost 3 bases, and 4 bases had no gene match. CDR3 length: 16 amino acids. Germline V gene data show CDR1 as MDHEN and CDR2 as SYDVKM. In nucleotides, the CDR3 is TGTGCCAGCAGTTTGACTAGCGGGGTCCCCACCGGGGAGCTGTTTTTT. Its translation: CASSLTSGVPTGELFF.

This chain connects TRBV7-2 to TRBJ2-1; D is uncertain. V gave up 4 bases and J gave up 9 bases, with 16 bases separating them. The CDR3 is 14 residues long. The germline gives CDR1 SGHTA, CDR2 FQGNSA. The CDR3 DNA sequence: TGTGCCAGCAGCTCGTCTAACGGGTACTTTGAGCAGTTCTTC. It is translated as CASSSSNGYFEQFF.

The chain uses TRBV12-5 and TRBJ2-7; 7 nucleotides agree with TRBD2. Germline CDR1 LGHNT, CDR2 FRNRAP. The V gene end was trimmed by 6 bases and the J gene end by 7 bases; junction bases not matched to a gene: 18. The CDR3 consists of 16 residues. The CDR3 is CASGPLRVREWGEQYF. Here the CDR3 DNA reads TGTGCTAGTGGCCCCTTGAGAGTGCGGGAGTGGGGAGAGCAGTACTTC.

The rearrangement uses TRBV27 and TRBJ2-1; possibly TRBD2 for D (6 bases). Trimming took 7 bases from V and 8 from J, leaving 15 bases between them. Germline V CDR1 and CDR2: MNHEY, SMNVEV (reference sequence). CDR3 length: 13 amino acids. The CDR3 sequence: CASIGGIGDEQFF. The CDR3 DNA reads TGTGCCAGCATCGGCGGGATTGGAGATGAGCAGTTCTTC.

The rearrangement uses TRBV6-6 and TRBJ2-5; D not certain. Germline lookup yields CDR1 MNHNY and CDR2 SVGAGI (reference sequence). Deletions cut 5 bases from V and 5 bases from J, with 12 bases between. This CDR3 comprises 13 residues. CDR3 nucleotide sequence: TGTGCCAGCAGTCCGGGTCTAAGGGAGACCCAGTACTTC. This translates into CASSPGLRETQYF.

This sequence joins TRBV23-1 and TRBJ2-1; possibly TRBD1 for D (6 bases). TRBV23-1 qualifies as an ORF whose function is uncertain. V was cut by 4 bases and J by 7 bases, with 11 bases left in between. The CDR3 has 13 residues. CDR3 bases: TGCGCCAGCAGTCCCCAGGGGTGGAATGAGCAGTTCTTC. This translates into CASSPQGWNEQFF.

The V call is TRBV28, the J call TRBJ1-2; possibly TRBD1 for D (6 bases). CDR1 and CDR2 from the germline V gene are MDHEN and SYDVKM. The V end lost 5 bases, the J end lost 4 bases, and 14 bases lay between the germline ends. This CDR3 contains 14 residues. The CDR3 DNA follows: TGTGCCAGCAGTGATCAGGGGCTCAGCTATGGCTACACCTTC. Protein product: CASSDQGLSYGYTF.

The chain uses TRBV28 and TRBJ2-7, with D possibly being TRBD1 (7 bases). Looked up from germline, CDR1 is MDHEN and CDR2 is SYDVKM. Trimming removed 5 bases at V and 6 bases at J, with 20 bases between. The CDR3 runs 15 residues. DNA for the CDR3: TGTGCCAGCAGTCCCTCCGGGACAGAGGGAGGCGAGCAGTACTTC. It translates to CASSPSGTEGGEQYF.

This clone appeared once. J is TRBJ2-1 and V is TRBV5-4; D perhaps matches TRBD1 (6 bases). Looked up from germline, CDR1 is SGHNT and CDR2 is YYREEE (reference sequence). The CDR3 is 14 amino acids. The germline V and J ends were trimmed by 4 bases and 3 bases, with 11 bases remaining between them. The DNA of the CDR3 is TGTGCCAGCAGCCTAGGGGGTGGCTACAATGAGCAGTTCTTC. Its translation: CASSLGGGYNEQFF.

The rearrangement uses TRBV18 and TRBJ2-1; D gene uncertain. Trimming cost V 0 bases and J 2 bases, with 8 bases left between them. Per germline, CDR1 KGHSH and CDR2 LQKENI. CDR3 length: 15 amino acids. The CDR3 bases are TGTGCCAGCTCACCACCAGCTTCACCCTACAATGAGCAGTTCTTC. Translation gives CASSPPASPYNEQFF.

This clone has just one count. The junction shows a germline mismatch at one end, possibly a read error. The rearrangement joins TRBV4-3 to TRBJ2-7; tentative D call: TRBD2 (6 bases). There are 13 residues in the CDR3. Looked up from germline, CDR1 is LGHNA and CDR2 is YSLEER. CDR3 DNA sequence: TGCGCCAGCAGCCAAGGAAACTACGGGAGCGTCGAATTC. It is translated as CASSQGNYGSVEF.

This clone was picked up one time. The chain couples TRBV2 to TRBJ2-6, with 7 bases aligning to TRBD1. Germline trimming cut 5 bases from V and 0 bases from J; bases unmatched to any gene: 10. The CDR3 has 18 amino acids. The V gene's germline CDR1 is SNHLY and CDR2 FYNNEI. The CDR3 region is CASSKQTGLISGANVLTF. The CDR3 region has the DNA TGTGCCAGCAGTAAACAGACAGGGCTGATCTCTGGGGCCAACGTCCTGACTTTC.

The V call is TRBV9, the J call TRBJ2-5; TRBD2 aligns across 12 bases. This CDR3 comprises 17 residues. The V segment lost 4 bases and the J segment 5 bases; nucleotides outside the gene matches: 12. CDR1 and CDR2 from the germline V gene are SGDLS and YYNGEE. CDR3 nucleotides: TGTGCCAGCAGCCCAACTAGCGGGGGGTCTTTCGGGGAGACCCAGTACTTC. Translated: CASSPTSGGSFGETQYF.

V is TRBV6-5 and J is TRBJ1-5, with 9 positions matching TRBD1. In germline, CDR1 is MNHEY, CDR2 SVGAGI. J lost 11 bases, V lost 5 bases, and 7 bases had no gene match. CDR3 length equals 13 residues. The CDR3 sequence: CASSSLDRGTQHF. The CDR3 DNA sequence: TGTGCCAGCAGTAGCCTTGACAGGGGGACCCAGCATTTT.

The chain carries TRBV7-2 and TRBJ2-3, with D unclear. Germline V gives CDR1 SGHTA, CDR2 FQGNSA. This CDR3 is built from 12 residues. The V end lost 3 bases, the J end lost 2 bases, and 3 bases lay between the germline ends. For the CDR3, the DNA is TGTGCCAGCAGCTTTTACACAGATACGCAGTATTTT. Its translation is CASSFYTDTQYF.

The V gene is TRBV21-1, the J gene TRBJ2-7; the D call TRBD1 from the table was never checked on the DNA. TRBV21-1 counts as a pseudogene. This CDR3 region has 16 residues. CDR3 nucleotides: TGTGCCAGCAGCAAAATGTCACAGGCCCGCTCCTACGAGCAGTACTTC. Amino acids: CASSKMSQARSYEQYF.

This clone was counted a single time. This chain joins TRBV29-1 and TRBJ2-3, with TRBD2 identical over 12 bases. Germline CDR1 is SQVTM and CDR2 is ANQGSEA. The CDR3 is 18 residues long. Trimming took 2 bases from V and 5 from J; bases not matched to a gene: 14. CDR3 coding DNA: TGCAGCGTTGAAAAACTAGCGGGGGGCGGGTATGAGGGAGATACGCAGTATTTT. Encoded protein: CSVEKLAGGGYEGDTQYF.

The chain joins TRBV4-2 to TRBJ1-5; D unresolved. CDR3 size: 16 residues. V was clipped by 0 bases and J by 7 bases, with 16 bases between them. Germline V gene data show CDR1 as LGHNA and CDR2 as YNFKEQ. The CDR3 region is CASSQDIREREQPQHF. The CDR3 DNA sequence: TGTGCCAGCAGCCAAGATATCCGGGAAAGGGAACAGCCCCAGCATTTT.

The CDR3: CASSSGTSGNYEQYF. The CDR3 DNA sequence: TGTGCCAGCAGCTCTGGGACTAGCGGCAACTACGAGCAGTACTTC. The chain joins TRBV7-8 to TRBJ2-7, with 11 bases that match TRBD2. Germline V gene lookup returns CDR1 SGHVS and CDR2 FQNEAQ. V was clipped by 4 bases and J by 3 bases; unmatched bases: 5. CDR3 length: 15 residues.

The V and J genes are TRBV3-1 (or the pseudogene TRBV3-2) and TRBJ1-1, with 8 bases aligning to TRBD1. CDR1 and CDR2 from the germline V gene are LGHDT and YNNKEL (reference sequence). The trim removed 3 bases at V and 4 bases at J, leaving 4 bases unmatched. CDR3 size: 14 residues. CDR3 sequence reads: CASSQTGVGTEAFF. The CDR3 DNA reads TGTGCCAGCAGCCAGACAGGGGTTGGCACTGAAGCTTTCTTT.

There are a few counts of this clone. J is TRBJ1-4 and V is TRBV29-1; the D gene is possibly TRBD1 (6 bases). Trimming removed 4 bases from V and 8 bases from J, with 14 bases in between. CDR3 size: 13 residues. Per germline, CDR1 SQVTM and CDR2 ANQGSEA. The CDR3 region has the DNA TGCAGCGTTGCGCAACAGGGAAGGGAAAAACTGTTTTTT. It specifies CSVAQQGREKLFF. The full variable domain, with the rest looked up from reference TRBV29-1 and TRBJ1-4, is SAVISQKPSRDICQRGTSLTIQCQVDSQVTMMFWYRQQPGQSLTLIATANQGSEATYESGFVIDKFPISRPNLTFSTLTVSNMSPEDSSIYLCSVAQQGREKLFFGSGTQLSVL.

This clone was seen a single time. V usage is TRBV5-1 and J usage is TRBJ1-5, with 9 bases fitting TRBD1. CDR1 is SGHRS, CDR2 YFSETQ, per germline. The CDR3 sequence is 14 residues long. V was pared by 1 base and J by 5 bases, with 1 base of the junction left unmatched. CDR3 amino acids: CASSLTGGDQPQHF. DNA of the CDR3: TGCGCCAGCAGCTTGACAGGGGGCGATCAGCCCCAGCATTTT.

The V gene is TRBV9, the J gene TRBJ2-5, with 9 bases matching TRBD1. Losses at the gene ends were 3 bases for V and 5 bases for J; bases not matched to a gene: 5. The CDR3 loop spans 14 amino acids. CDR1 SGDLS and CDR2 YYNGEE come from the germline V gene. The CDR3 DNA follows: TGTGCCAGCAGCGCGGGACAGGGTTGGGAGACCCAGTACTTC. Protein product: CASSAGQGWETQYF.